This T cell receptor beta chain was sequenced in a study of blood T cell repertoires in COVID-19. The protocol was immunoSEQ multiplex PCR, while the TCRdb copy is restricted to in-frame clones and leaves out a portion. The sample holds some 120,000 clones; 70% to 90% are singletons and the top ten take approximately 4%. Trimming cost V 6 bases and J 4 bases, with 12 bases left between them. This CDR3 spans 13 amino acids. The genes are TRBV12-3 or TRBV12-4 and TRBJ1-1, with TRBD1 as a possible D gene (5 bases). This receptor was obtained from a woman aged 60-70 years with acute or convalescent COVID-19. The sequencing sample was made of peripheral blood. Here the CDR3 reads CASSPREVTEAFF. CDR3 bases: TGTGCCAGCAGCCCCAGGGAGGTCACTGAAGCTTTCTTT.